The TCR beta chain described here comes from a study of T cell responses to AZD1222 COVID-19 vaccine. Study-wide context: Second doses were pooled across both intervals (about 4 or about 12 weeks). Study-wide findings and caveats: It should be noted that donors were predominantly white British and more often female, and clonal diversity was possibly underestimated. Spike-specific TCR breadth rose after two AZD1222 doses, and depth rose as well. Baseline serology detected seropositivity in only five to seven AZD1222 recipients.

Using immunoSEQ multiplex PCR, the repertoire was profiled, and TCRdb retains in-frame clones only, with some absent. This table holds roughly 130,000 clones, 75% to 90% found once. As for this clone: The target antigen is unknown.

The sample consisted of peripheral blood, taken on day 0 of AZD1222 vaccination. This receptor was obtained from an adult in good health.

The CDR3, as DNA: TGTGCCAGCAGTACAGCTTATAGCAATCAGCCCCAGCATTTT. Translation gives CASSTAYSNQPQHF. V usage is TRBV2 and J usage is TRBJ1-5; D unclear. The CDR3 spans 14 residues. CDR1 and CDR2 from the germline V gene are SNHLY and FYNNEI. With 5 bases removed from V and 0 bases from J, the gap between germline ends came to 8 bases. Supplemented by reference TRBV2 and TRBJ1-5, the full variable domain reads EPEVTQTPSHQVTQMGQEVILRCVPISNHLYFYWYRQILGQKVEFLVSFYNNEISEKSEIFDDQFSVERPDGSNFTLKIRSTKLEDSAMYFCASSTAYSNQPQHFGDGTRLSIL.